The T cell receptor beta chain under discussion was sequenced for a study of T-cell reconstitution after alpha-beta-depleted transplantation in children. Note on this clonotype: The antigen is unknown.

For TCRbeta, the library was prepared with unique molecular identifiers. TCRdb analysed the PCR reads with MiXCR anew, one entry per CDR3 protein. Among about 980,000 distinct CDR3 sequences listed, around 30% were seen once. Study findings and constraints: After transplant, at about two months, alpha-beta T cells were reportedly derived from several hundred expanded graft clones.

The sequencing here drew on PBMCs, mostly from graft donor cells, taken 360 days after TCRalphabeta/CD19-depleted stem cell transplant. This clonotype was sampled from a boy in the first two years of life who had a stem cell transplant for SCID, so the T cells may come from the graft donor.

CDR3 in amino acids: CASRPGQANEQFF. The CDR3 DNA follows: TGCGCCAGCAGACCCGGACAGGCGAATGAGCAGTTCTTC. The gene calls are TRBV4-1 and TRBJ2-1, with 7 bases that match TRBD1. Germline V gives CDR1 MGHRA, CDR2 YSYEKL. This CDR3 contains 13 residues. The trim removed 6 bases at V and 7 bases at J, leaving 6 bases unmatched.